These 10 T cell receptor beta chains came from one sample sequenced in a study of spatial heterogeneity in lung cancer. TCRdb passed the 5' RACE reads through MiXCR, listing each CDR3 protein once. The sample includes about 10,000 distinct CDR3 sequences, approximately 3.5% seen only once; the top ten take around 49%. Time point here: sample taken at primary tumor resection. Whole RNA, which was extracted from tumor, nontumor lung tissue or frozen PBMC, was sequenced without any cell sorting. The sequencing here drew on PBMCs, taken at surgery. The receptors here all came from a female donor with early-stage non-small cell lung cancer.

Comments on this clonotype: As an off-target read in a library built for alpha chains, this beta chain has a frequency of little significance. The chain is built from TRBV13 and TRBJ1-2; tentative D call: TRBD1 (6 bases). The V and J ends lost 1 base and 7 bases respectively, with 10 bases between them. The CDR3 loop spans 13 amino acids. CDR1 and CDR2 from the germline V gene are PRHDT and FYEKMQ (reference sequence). The CDR3 loop is CASSLDQGLGYTF. CDR3 sequence (DNA): TGTGCCAGCAGCTTAGATCAGGGGCTTGGCTACACCTTC.

This clonotype was observed a handful of times. This beta chain slipped into a library made for alpha chains as a stray read, so its size is not meaningful. This chain uses TRBV18 with TRBJ2-2, with D perhaps matching TRBD2 (6 bases). The V gene's germline CDR1 is KGHSH and CDR2 LQKENI. This CDR3 comprises 17 residues. Trimming took off 1 base at V and 0 bases at J, with 12 bases between the two ends. The CDR3 nucleotides are TGTGCCAGCTCACCACTTCCGGGAGCGACGAACACCGGGGAGCTGTTTTTT. Protein: CASSPLPGATNTGELFF.

This clonotype is deemed medium-sized (0.01 to 0.1%). This beta chain is off target for a library built for alpha chains, so its abundance means little. The gene calls are TRBV29-1 and TRBJ2-7; D is unclear. V shed 6 bases and J shed 2 bases, with 14 bases lying between them. CDR1 SQVTM and CDR2 ANQGSEA come from the germline V gene. This CDR3 has 13 amino acids. CDR3 DNA sequence: TGCAGCGTAAACGACTTACTAACCTACGAGCAGTACTTC. This encodes CSVNDLLTYEQYF.

Many counts were recorded for this clonotype. This beta chain represents an off-target read in a library built for alpha chains; its size is of limited meaning. V usage is TRBV28 and J usage is TRBJ1-2; D call uncertain. Germline V CDR1 and CDR2: MDHEN, SYDVKM. V lost 2 bases to trimming and J lost 4 bases, with 11 bases between them. The CDR3 is 14 residues long. The CDR3 reads CASSLEGGVYGYTF. CDR3 bases: TGTGCCAGCAGTTTAGAGGGAGGAGTCTATGGCTACACCTTC.

This clonotype was seen repeatedly, ten times or more. Since the library was made to target alpha chains, this beta chain is a stray read and its abundance is not meaningful. The chain employs TRBV6-6 and TRBJ1-4; D is uncertain. Germline V gene data show CDR1 as MNHNY and CDR2 as SVGAGI (reference sequence). The ends were cut back, 2 bases at V and 7 bases at J, with 11 bases in the middle. CDR3 length equals 14 residues. This CDR3 is CASSYNKVTEKLFF. The DNA of the CDR3 is TGTGCCAGCAGTTACAATAAAGTAACTGAAAAACTGTTTTTT.

This clonotype occurred many times. Little can be read into the size of this beta chain, an off-target read in a library designed for alpha chains. The genes are TRBV7-9 and TRBJ1-3, with a possible D match to TRBD1 (6 bases). Germline V gives CDR1 SEHNR, CDR2 FQNEAQ (reference sequence). The CDR3 spans 13 residues. Trimming stripped 5 bases from V and 9 bases from J, with 14 bases between. CDR3 coding DNA: TGTGCCAGCAGCACAGGGAGCAGGGGCACCATATATTTT. It specifies CASSTGSRGTIYF.

With regard to this clonotype: Within a library made for alpha chains, this beta chain is off target, and its count is uninformative. This chain joins TRBV20-1 and TRBJ2-5; tentative D call: TRBD1 (6 bases). Per the germline V gene, CDR1 is DFQATT and CDR2 is SNEGSKA (reference sequence). The CDR3 covers 14 residues. The V and J ends lost 5 bases and 3 bases respectively, with 16 bases between them. The CDR3 nucleotides are TGCAGTGCTCCGTTCGGGACATCCGAAGAGACCCAGTACTTC. Translated: CSAPFGTSEETQYF.

This clonotype was seen at least ten times. This beta chain came through as a stray read in a library set up for alpha chains, and its size says little. The chain couples TRBV28 to TRBJ2-5; possible D gene TRBD1, 6 bases. The CDR3 spans 11 residues. V lost 7 bases and J lost 6, with 9 bases in between. From germline, CDR1 is MDHEN and CDR2 SYDVKM. The CDR3 bases are TGTGCCAGCATTCAGGGGAAGACCCAGTACTTC. It is translated as CASIQGKTQYF.

This clonotype came up many times. Because this beta chain is a stray read in a library intended to capture alpha chains, its abundance should not be given much weight. The rearrangement uses TRBV20-1 and TRBJ1-6; D gene unclear. Deletions cut 3 bases from V and 8 bases from J, with 5 bases between. The CDR3 sequence is 11 residues long. Per the germline V gene, CDR1 is DFQATT and CDR2 is SNEGSKA (reference sequence). CDR3: CSARIDSPLHF. The CDR3 DNA reads as TGCAGTGCTAGGATAGATTCACCCCTCCACTTT.

At least ten counts were recorded for this clonotype. This beta chain is a stray read from a library made for alpha chains; its abundance is not meaningful. V usage is TRBV6-5 and J usage is TRBJ1-1; D gene ambiguous. Per germline, CDR1 MNHEY and CDR2 SVGAGI. The V and J ends lost 2 bases and 1 base respectively, with 8 bases between them. This CDR3 is 14 amino acids long. Here the CDR3 DNA reads TGTGCCAGCAGTTACCGTCCGGGGAACACTGAAGCTTTCTTT. Translated: CASSYRPGNTEAFF.